Sequencing of this T cell receptor (beta chain) was carried out in a study of Ad26.COV2.S vaccination and SARS-CoV-2 variants. Across the study: Donor allocation was to the COV1001 Ad26.COV2.S trial arm.

Details on this clone: Its target is unknown.

Trimming took off 1 base at V and 5 bases at J, with 14 bases between the two ends. CDR1 and CDR2 (germline): SGHVS, FQNEAQ. This CDR3 is 15 amino acids long. Study-wide results and caveats: Relative to placebo recipients, vaccine recipients exhibited elevated spike-specific TCR breadth. Reported findings describe substantial breadth in spike-specific CD8+ and CD4+ T cell responses following vaccination.

As to treatment: 15 to 20 received Ad26.COV2.S at low or high dose, single or two shots; 5 received placebo; per-sample allocation not given. Day 63 after the first injection of vaccine or placebo was the sampling time. Method: immunoSEQ multiplex PCR; TCRdb's copy keeps in-frame clones and lacks some. The sample has about 400,000 clones; approximately 92% are singletons. The sample consisted of peripheral blood, taken in a trial of Ad26.COV2.S vaccine versus placebo. This chain joins TRBV7-8 and TRBJ2-5; D remains ambiguous. The TCR originated in a person aged 18-65 years who received the Ad26.COV2.S COVID-19 vaccine or a placebo. The CDR3 spells CASSLDPVLVETQYF. The CDR3, as DNA: TGTGCCAGCAGCTTAGACCCCGTGCTCGTGGAGACCCAGTACTTC.